Presented here are 17 T cell receptor beta chains from one specimen sequenced in a study of cytomegalovirus exposure and HLA in healthy donors (dated by TCRdb to about 2017). Library creation used the immunoSEQ multiplex PCR assay. The multiplex PCR relied on a mix of 60 forward primers for TCR Vbeta segments and 13 reverse primers for TCR Jbeta segments. TCRdb provides this immuneACCESS table in a form limited to in-frame rearrangements. Some clones are lacking; in checked studies, under half of them reflect an unresolved V gene, and why the rest are absent is not known. Recorded for this sample are 100,000 to 150,000 clones; less than 85% of them occurred a single time. Clones ranked in the top ten supply roughly 20% of the sample. Sequenced material: PBMCs. Receptors originate from a man aged 18 to 29 in good health and CMV-seropositive.

The chain has TRBV27 and TRBJ2-7, with D possibly being TRBD1 (5 bases). V was shortened by 3 bases and J by 7 bases, with 13 bases between the two germline ends. Germline loops: CDR1 MNHEY, CDR2 SMNVEV (reference sequence). CDR3 length equals 13 residues. CDR3 in amino acids: CASSLSQGQEQYF. CDR3 in DNA: TGTGCCAGCAGTTTGTCGCAGGGCCAAGAGCAGTACTTC.

The rearrangement uses TRBV9 and TRBJ2-5; 13 nucleotides match TRBD2. The CDR3 runs 17 residues. With V trimmed by 0 bases and J by 4 bases, 6 bases remained unmatched. CDR1 and CDR2 from the germline V gene are SGDLS and YYNGEE. CDR3 in DNA: TGTGCCAGCAGCGTAGGGACTAGCGGGGGAACCCTAGAGACCCAGTACTTC. Protein: CASSVGTSGGTLETQYF. Full variable domain (remainder filled in from reference TRBV9 and TRBJ2-5): DSGVTQTPKHLITATGQRVTLRCSPRSGDLSVYWYQQSLDQGLQFLIQYYNGEERAKGNILERFSAQQFPDLHSELNLSSLELGDSALYFCASSVGTSGGTLETQYFGPGTRLLVL.

Notes on this clone: This same CDR3 is encoded by further DNA sequences in the sample. The CDR3 protein is CASSFNRDRGKETQYF. In DNA, the CDR3 is TGTGCCAGCAGTTTTAACCGGGACAGGGGGAAAGAGACCCAGTACTTC. The chain recombines TRBV5-4 with TRBJ2-5, with TRBD1 matching 11 bases. V dropped 5 bases and J dropped 3; count of bases not matched to a gene: 9. CDR1 is SGHNT and CDR2 is YYREEE in the germline V gene (reference sequence). This CDR3 has 16 residues. Using reference TRBV5-4 and TRBJ2-5 for the parts outside the CDR3, the full variable domain is ETGVTQSPTHLIKTRGQQVTLRCSSQSGHNTVSWYQQALGQGPQFIFQYYREEENGRGNFPPRFSGLQFPNYSSELNVNALELDDSALYLCASSFNRDRGKETQYFGPGTRLLVL.

A note on this clone: Other nucleotide sequences in the sample specify the same CDR3. The chain recombines TRBV2 with TRBJ1-1, with D uncertain. Germline CDR1 and CDR2: SNHLY and FYNNEI. The CDR3 is made up of 14 amino acids. Deletions cut 5 bases from V and 3 bases from J, with 13 bases between. The chain's CDR3 is CASSHPHSDTEAFF. As DNA, the CDR3 is TGTGCCAGCAGTCACCCGCATAGCGACACTGAAGCTTTCTTT.

V is TRBV7-8 and J is TRBJ1-4; D is uncertain. The CDR3 contains 15 residues. Between the trimmed V and J ends, which lost 1 base and 0 bases, there was a span of 6 bases. Germline V gene data show CDR1 as SGHVS and CDR2 as FQNEAQ. The CDR3 sequence is CASSLDSATNEKLFF. The CDR3 DNA sequence: TGTGCCAGCAGCTTAGACAGTGCAACTAATGAAAAACTGTTTTTT.

The rearrangement links TRBV5-6 to TRBJ1-5; 7 nucleotides agree with TRBD1. Looked up from germline, CDR1 is SGHDT and CDR2 is YYEEEE. The CDR3 is made up of 12 amino acids. V lost 1 base, J lost 12 bases, and 4 bases stayed unmatched. CDR3 sequence (DNA): TGTGCCAGCAGCTTGAGTGGGACAGACCAGCATTTT. Its translation is CASSLSGTDQHF.

This rearrangement joins TRBV11-2 to TRBJ1-2, with TRBD1 matching over 10 bases. Germline-derived CDR1 and CDR2 are SGHAT and FQNNGV. This CDR3 spans 18 amino acids. Unmatched junction bases numbered 12, after V lost 3 bases and J lost 2 bases. The CDR3 region has the DNA TGTGCCAGCAGCTTGACGACAGGGGGCTTCCTCCAAAACTATGGCTACACCTTC. Its translation: CASSLTTGGFLQNYGYTF.

CDR3 residues: CASSLDPGWSYEQYF. The CDR3, as DNA: TGTGCCAGCAGCTTAGACCCAGGGTGGTCCTACGAGCAGTACTTC. The genes are TRBV11-2 and TRBJ2-7, with D possibly TRBD1 on 5 matching bases. The germline V gene has CDR1 SGHAT and CDR2 FQNNGV. The CDR3 loop spans 15 amino acids. V lost 0 bases, J lost 1 base, and 10 bases lay in between.

J is TRBJ2-3 and V is TRBV10-2, with 8 positions matching TRBD2. The CDR3 covers 15 residues. Germline V gene lookup returns CDR1 WSHSY and CDR2 SAAADI. This CDR3 reads CPAGVAGGNTDTQYF. The CDR3 DNA is TGCCCCGCGGGGGTGGCGGGGGGCAACACAGATACGCAGTATTTT.

The V call is TRBV30, the J call TRBJ2-6; 7 nucleotides agree with TRBD1. Germline-derived CDR1 and CDR2 are GTSNPN and SVGIG (reference sequence). The CDR3 length is 17 residues. The ends lost 2 bases at V and 0 bases at J; junction bases unmatched: 7. In nucleotides, the CDR3 is TGTGCCTGGAGTTCTGGACAGGCCCTCTCTGGGGCCAACGTCCTGACTTTC. As protein: CAWSSGQALSGANVLTF. Full variable domain (outside the CDR3, taken from reference TRBV30 and TRBJ2-6): SQTIHQWPATLVQPVGSPLSLECTVEGTSNPNLYWYRQAAGRGLQLLFYSVGIGQISSEVPQNLSASRPQDRQFILSSKKLLLSDSGFYLCAWSSGQALSGANVLTFGAGSRLTVL.

The V and J genes are TRBV13 and TRBJ2-2; D not resolved. The CDR3 is 15 residues long. V lost 5 bases to trimming and J lost 0 bases, with 10 bases between them. Germline V gene data show CDR1 as PRHDT and CDR2 as FYEKMQ (reference sequence). Here the CDR3 DNA reads TGTGCCAGCAGCCCTCAGACTTCGAACACCGGGGAGCTGTTTTTT. This encodes CASSPQTSNTGELFF.

The V and J genes are TRBV6-5 and TRBJ1-1, with 11 bases lining up with TRBD1. Germline trimming cut 6 bases from V and 8 bases from J; bases unmatched to any gene: 8. The CDR3 loop spans 14 amino acids. Germline CDR1 reads MNHEY; CDR2 reads SVGAGI. The CDR3 sequence is CASRGTGGRTEAFF. DNA of the CDR3: TGTGCCAGCAGGGGGACAGGGGGTAGAACGGAAGCTTTCTTT.

CDR3 DNA sequence: TGTGCCAGTAGTCGAGCCGAGGTCCCGAACACTGAAGCTTTCTTT. Protein sequence: CASSRAEVPNTEAFF. The chain is built from TRBV19 and TRBJ1-1; D unclear. The V gene's germline CDR1 is LNHDA and CDR2 SQIVND (reference sequence). V lost 5 bases and J lost 1, with 14 bases in between. The CDR3 is 15 residues long.

The genes are TRBV7-3 and TRBJ2-6; D not certain. Germline loops: CDR1 SGHTA, CDR2 FQGTGA. The CDR3 is made up of 13 amino acids. V gave up 4 bases and J gave up 4 bases, with 5 bases separating them. The CDR3 loop reads CASSSFGANVLTF. CDR3 sequence (DNA): TGTGCCAGCAGCTCCTTCGGGGCCAACGTCCTGACTTTC. Combining the CDR3 with reference TRBV7-3 and TRBJ2-6 gives the whole variable domain GAGVSQTPSNKVTEKGKYVELRCDPISGHTALYWYRQSLGQGPEFLIYFQGTGAADDSGLPNDRFFAVRPEGSVSTLKIQRTERGDSAVYLCASSSFGANVLTFGAGSRLTVL.

As DNA, the CDR3 is TGTGCCAGCAGTTTCTCGTCAGGGGGCTATGGCTACACCTTC. It is translated as CASSFSSGGYGYTF. The gene calls are TRBV6-5 and TRBJ1-2, with TRBD1 matching over 7 bases. The germline gives CDR1 MNHEY, CDR2 SVGAGI. The CDR3 loop spans 14 amino acids. The ends lost 4 bases at V and 4 bases at J; junction bases unmatched: 6.

This clone was observed once. This sequence joins TRBV11-1 and TRBJ2-3; 8 positions agree with TRBD1. The CDR3 loop spans 14 amino acids. Trimming cost V 2 bases and J 6 bases; bases outside gene matches: 4. Per germline, CDR1 SGHAT and CDR2 FQDESV (reference sequence). The CDR3 sequence is CASSLLRGPDTQYF. The CDR3 nucleotides are TGTGCCAGCAGCTTACTCAGGGGGCCGGATACGCAGTATTTT.

In this sample, this clone turned up a few times. The chain uses TRBV15 and TRBJ1-6; D may be TRBD1 (6 bases). This CDR3 has 19 residues. Germline V gene lookup returns CDR1 LNHNV and CDR2 YYDKDF (reference sequence). V dropped 1 base and J dropped 1 base, with 17 bases sitting between them. The CDR3: CATSRGGLAVWSYNSPLHF. CDR3 bases: TGTGCCACCAGCAGAGGGGGGCTTGCAGTTTGGTCCTATAATTCACCCCTCCACTTT.